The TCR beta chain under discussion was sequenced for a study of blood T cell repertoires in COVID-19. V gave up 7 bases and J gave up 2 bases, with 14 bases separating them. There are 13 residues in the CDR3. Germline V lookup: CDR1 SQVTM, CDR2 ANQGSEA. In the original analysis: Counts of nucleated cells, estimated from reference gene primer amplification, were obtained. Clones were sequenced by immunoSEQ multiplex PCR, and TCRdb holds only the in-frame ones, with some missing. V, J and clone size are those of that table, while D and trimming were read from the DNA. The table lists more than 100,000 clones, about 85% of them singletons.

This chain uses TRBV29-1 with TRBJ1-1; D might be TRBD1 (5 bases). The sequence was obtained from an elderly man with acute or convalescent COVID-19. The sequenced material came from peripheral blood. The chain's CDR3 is CSAQGRGNTEAFF. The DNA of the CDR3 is TGCAGCGCCCAAGGGAGGGGAAACACTGAAGCTTTCTTT.